The rows below give T cell receptor beta chains drawn from one sample of a study of Graves' ophthalmopathy and Graves' hyperthyroidism. Via MiXCR, TCRdb re-called the multiplex PCR reads, giving one row per CDR3 protein. The repertoire includes roughly 160,000 distinct CDR3 sequences, just under 40% of them detected once, and 7.5% to 10% sits in the top ten. Sequencing was performed on peripheral blood. These receptors all stem from a man aged 30-40 years with Graves' ophthalmopathy. Each CDR3 is given with its conserved first and last residue. The order of the fields is V gene, CDR3 protein.

>TRBV13
CASSIQTGGSGNTIYF
>TRBV6-1
CASRPTGDYGYTF
>TRBV20-1
CSANDPAQAFF
>TRBV2
CASEGQLGGNSPLHF
>TRBV28
CASSFGTMTYEQYF
>TRBV28
CATNPDRGTGAYEQYF
>TRBV28
CASSLRGVGSNQPQHF
>TRBV11-2
CASSLSGQGAYTGELFF
>TRBV7-2
CASSTSSVETQYF
>TRBV28
CASSLSDGQGLYGYTF
>TRBV4-2
CASSQDLLGTANTEAFF
>TRBV28
CASSSPDRADKGAFF
>TRBV20-1
CSASTGGAPYEQYF
>TRBV6-1
CASTETGPSQPQHF
>TRBV24-1
CATSEAGIKQYF
>TRBV30
CAFRGLGGYTF
>TRBV15
CATSSGESVYGYTF
>TRBV19
CASSIVRDKPQHF
>TRBV6-5
CASSLQGTDYEQYF
>TRBV7-2
CASSLGVPETQYF
>TRBV28
CASSPIRDRDYEQYF
>TRBV12-3/TRBV12-4
CASRSGGGSPLHF
>TRBV4-1
CASSQDPGVEETQYF
>TRBV20-1
CSAGVAGAEGEQYF
>TRBV12-3/TRBV12-4
CASLRGVSSYEQYF
>TRBV7-3
CASSADRGYEQYF
>TRBV6-5
CASSYSTGKDQYF
>TRBV12-3/TRBV12-4
CASSPGRNTEAFF
>TRBV10-3
CAISDDRRGETQYF
>TRBV7-8
CASSLNKGGSSAGELFF
>TRBV7-2
CASSLINRGTQYF
>TRBV19
CASSINRDFFGYTF
>TRBV7-8
CASSLGSVRGPYEQYF
>TRBV12-3/TRBV12-4
CASSWTAANYGYTF
>TRBV6-5
CASSPTGGSEQYF
>TRBV12-3/TRBV12-4
CASSTGTGTGSQPQHF
>TRBV7-2
CASSLSGLVIYEQYF
>TRBV27
CASSPPSGLITGEQYF
>TRBV15
CATRTGGYGTYEQYF
>TRBV19
CASSLAGDQPQHF
>TRBV20-1
CSASPPGGGYGYTF
>TRBV12-3/TRBV12-4
CASSLRRRQETQYF
>TRBV11-2
CASSLGGTFRADTQYF
>TRBV24-1
CATSASGRAHTGELFF
>TRBV15
CATSRGSGAEYF
>TRBV30
CAWNGGRNNEQYF
>TRBV11-2
CASSFFSGTSYNEQFF
>TRBV20-1
CSARGTSGRAGNEQYF
>TRBV2
CASRSQTGASYEQYF
>TRBV10-3
CAILRSTSWWGGEQYF
>TRBV27
CASSFEAGQGLRIGEQYF
>TRBV30
CAWSVYAGETQYF
>TRBV12-3/TRBV12-4
CASTPSEQETQYF
>TRBV12-3/TRBV12-4
CASSFGGLGNYGYTF
>TRBV7-2
CASSLRLAGEETQYF